These T cell receptor beta chains were read from a single sample in a study of response to subunit inactivated influenza vaccine. TCRdb re-derived calls from the RT-PCR reads in MiXCR, one entry per CDR3 protein. The sample consists of 550,000 to 800,000 distinct CDR3 sequences, more than 11% of them appearing once. The material was PBMCs from blood, obtained 14 to 15 days before vaccination. These receptor sequences come from a man aged 50-60 years who received an inactivated influenza vaccine. The CDR3 runs from the conserved cysteine through the conserved F or W. D genes are given only for firm matches. A clone size is listed for some rows: how often the clone was seen (once, few, many), or a class if it is expanded.

j_call v_call clone_size d_call cdr3_nt cdr3_aa
TRBJ2-7 TRBV12-3/TRBV12-4 . TRBD1 TGTGCCAGCAGTTCCACCCAGGACAGGGGATCGTACTTC CASSSTQDRGSYF
TRBJ2-5 TRBV10-3 . . TGTGCCATCAGTGAGTCTAATAACCCGGGGGAGACCCAGTACTTC CAISESNNPGETQYF
TRBJ1-2 TRBV7-2 many . TGTGCCAGCAGCTTAGAGGGGCGGTATGGCTACACCTTC CASSLEGRYGYTF
TRBJ2-5 TRBV15 . . TGTGCCACCAGCCCCGGGCGGGCTTACGGGGAGACCCAGTACTTC CATSPGRAYGETQYF
TRBJ2-4 TRBV6-2/TRBV6-3 few TRBD2 TGTGCCAGCAGTTACTCGAGTGGACTAGCGGGATCCAGGTCAGCCAAAAACATTCAGTACTTC CASSYSSGLAGSRSAKNIQYF
TRBJ1-1 TRBV5-1 . . TGCGCCAGCAGCTTGGGGGCGGGGGGGAGCACTGAAGCTTTCTTT CASSLGAGGSTEAFF
TRBJ2-1 TRBV27 . . TGTGCCAGCAGTTTATCGCAGGGCCCACGATTAGAGTTCTTC CASSLSQGPRLEFF
TRBJ2-5 TRBV4-1 . TRBD1 TGCGCCAGCAGCCCGGGGACAGGGGGATTACAACAAGAGACCCAGTACTTC CASSPGTGGLQQETQYF
TRBJ2-3 TRBV15 . . TGTGCCACCAGCAGAGGGCCGAACACAGATACGCAGTATTTT CATSRGPNTDTQYF
TRBJ2-1 TRBV20-1 . . TGCAGTGCTAGAGACCCCTTTGGTCAGGCGACGTCTAACAATGAGCAGTTCTTC CSARDPFGQATSNNEQFF
TRBJ2-7 TRBV10-3 many TRBD1 TGTGCCGCCAGACCGGGACAGGGCACCTACGAGCAGTACTTC CAARPGQGTYEQYF
TRBJ2-6 TRBV6-5 many . TGTGCCAGCAGTTACTCGGGAAACTCTGGGGCCAACGTCCTGACTTTC CASSYSGNSGANVLTF
TRBJ2-1 TRBV7-2 few TRBD1 TGTGCCAGCAGCCCCGGACAGGGGGTACGGAATGAGCAGTTCTTC CASSPGQGVRNEQFF
TRBJ2-4 TRBV19 . TRBD1 TGTGCCAGTAGTAAAGGACAGGGGTCGGACATTCAGTACTTC CASSKGQGSDIQYF
TRBJ2-6 TRBV5-1 many . TGCGCCAGCACCCTTGGGTCCGGGGCCAACGTCCTGACTTTC CASTLGSGANVLTF
TRBJ2-1 TRBV7-2 few . TGTGCCAGCAGCTTTAGCGGTGGGAACTCCTACAATGAGCAGTTCTTC CASSFSGGNSYNEQFF
TRBJ2-7 TRBV20-1 . . TGCAGTGCTCGGCAAGCGGCCCTCTCCTACGAGCAGTACTTC CSARQAALSYEQYF
TRBJ1-4 TRBV11-2 . TRBD1 TGTGCCAGCAGCTTAGTGGGGACAGCTAATGAAAAACTGTTTTTT CASSLVGTANEKLFF
TRBJ2-7 TRBV6-5 . . TGTGCCACCAGTTACTCGGGGGACAACTCCTACGAGCAGTACTTC CATSYSGDNSYEQYF
TRBJ1-3 TRBV7-9 few . TGTGCCAGCAACGTTGGGGGGAGAAACACCATATATTTT CASNVGGRNTIYF
TRBJ1-1 TRBV7-8 . TRBD1 TGTGCCAGCATAATGATGGGGGACAGGGGTTCTGAAGCTTTCTTT CASIMMGDRGSEAFF
TRBJ2-1 TRBV6-1 . TRBD2 TGTGCCAGCAACAGCGGTAGCGGGAGCAAGGATGAGCAGTTCTTC CASNSGSGSKDEQFF
TRBJ1-4 TRBV7-2 . TRBD1 TGTGCCAGCAGCCTGACAGGGGGGTGGATGGAAAAACTGTTTTTT CASSLTGGWMEKLFF
TRBJ1-5 TRBV5-5 . TRBD1 TGTGCCAGCAGCTTCCGGGACAGTAGCAATCAGCCCCAGCATTTT CASSFRDSSNQPQHF
TRBJ2-2 TRBV7-3 . . TGTGCCAGCAGCTTCTCGGTCCTCGGCGGGGAGCTGTTTTTT CASSFSVLGGELFF
TRBJ2-3 TRBV6-1 few TRBD2 TGTGCCAGCATGCCTAGCGGGGATAGCACAGATACGCAGTATTTT CASMPSGDSTDTQYF